Listed below are T cell receptor beta chains from one sample, sequenced in a study of technical replicates of blood from a few donors. The assay was immunoSEQ multiplex PCR, and TCRdb's table has in-frame clones only and misses some. This sample carries more than 65,000 clones, over 75% of them seen once, and the ten largest clones take about 0.4%. Sequenced: T cells isolated from PBMCs. The receptor set was obtained from a human donor in good health. CDR3s include the opening cysteine and the closing phenylalanine or tryptophan. Each record gives: D gene, J gene, V gene, clone size, CDR3 protein, CDR3 DNA. The D gene is left open where the match is weak. The size of a clone is reported for some rows only, either as once, few or many, or as a class for expanded clones.

>TRBD1|TRBJ2-5|TRBV5-1|NA
CASSYQKGAKETQYF
TGCGCCAGCAGCTATCAGAAGGGGGCAAAAGAGACCCAGTACTTC
>TRBD1|TRBJ1-2|TRBV30|NA
CAWSHTGVYGYTF
TGTGCCTGGAGTCATACAGGGGTATATGGCTACACCTTC
>TRBD1|TRBJ1-1|TRBV27|once
CASSLSGTGWLTEAFF
TGTGCCAGCAGTTTATCTGGGACAGGGTGGTTGACTGAAGCTTTCTTT
>NA|TRBJ1-3|TRBV5-4|NA
CASTGGGAGNTIYF
TGTGCCAGCACCGGGGGAGGGGCTGGAAACACCATATATTTT
>TRBD1|TRBJ2-3|TRBV27|NA
CASSFTGVEDTQYF
TGTGCCAGCAGTTTTACAGGGGTGGAAGATACGCAGTATTTT
>TRBD2|TRBJ2-7|TRBV6-5|NA
CASTPIGRGHNEQYF
TGTGCCAGCACTCCCATCGGGAGGGGTCACAACGAGCAGTACTTC
>TRBD2|TRBJ2-7|TRBV19|NA
CASTGGSTYEQYF
TGTGCCAGTACAGGCGGGAGTACCTACGAGCAGTACTTC
>TRBD1|TRBJ1-3|TRBV6-1|NA
CASSGTGGGNTIYF
TGTGCCAGCAGTGGGACAGGGGGTGGAAACACCATATATTTT
>NA|TRBJ1-3|TRBV19|NA
CASSSTANYRNTIYF
TGTGCCAGTAGCTCGACAGCAAACTACCGAAACACCATATATTTT
>NA|TRBJ1-2|TRBV19|NA
CASSIGAGDYGYTF
TGTGCCAGTAGTATTGGGGCAGGGGACTATGGCTACACCTTC
>NA|TRBJ1-3|TRBV19|few
CASSIDRISGNTIYF
TGTGCCAGTAGTATCGACAGAATCTCTGGAAACACCATATATTTT
>TRBD2|TRBJ2-3|TRBV9|NA
CASSTAGGPPTQYF
TGTGCCAGCAGCACAGCGGGAGGGCCTCCTACGCAGTATTTT
>TRBD2|TRBJ2-1|TRBV6-5|NA
CASSPTSGRVNEQFF
TGTGCCAGCAGTCCCACTAGCGGGAGGGTTAATGAGCAGTTCTTC
>NA|TRBJ2-5|TRBV18|NA
CASSLQVEQETQYF
TGTGCCAGCTCACTACAGGTTGAACAAGAGACCCAGTACTTC
>NA|TRBJ1-1|TRBV28|NA
CASSFMNTEAFF
TGTGCCAGCAGTTTCATGAACACTGAAGCTTTCTTT
>TRBD2|TRBJ2-1|TRBV5-1|NA
CASSEGRELYNEQFF
TGCGCCAGCAGCGAAGGGCGGGAGCTCTACAATGAGCAGTTCTTC
>NA|TRBJ1-1|TRBV15|NA
CATSREGRMNTEAFF
TGTGCCACCAGCAGAGAAGGGAGAATGAACACTGAAGCTTTCTTT
>NA|TRBJ2-6|TRBV29-1|NA
CSVQVNSGANVLTF
TGCAGCGTTCAAGTCAACTCTGGGGCCAACGTCCTGACTTTC
>TRBD2|TRBJ2-2|TRBV28|NA
CASSPRGTSGKAGELFF
TGTGCCAGCAGTCCTCGTGGGACTAGCGGGAAAGCCGGGGAGCTGTTTTTT
>TRBD1|TRBJ1-1|TRBV28|NA
CASSLSRDRGSFAFF
TGTGCCAGCAGTTTATCCCGGGACAGGGGGTCTTTTGCTTTCTTT
>NA|TRBJ1-4|TRBV10-1|NA
CASSENREKLFF
TGCGCCAGCAGTGAGAACAGAGAAAAACTGTTTTTT
>NA|TRBJ2-1|TRBV20-1|NA
CSASLREQFF
TGCAGTGCTAGTCTTCGTGAGCAGTTCTTC
>NA|TRBJ1-1|TRBV7-9|NA
CASSLTGSEAFF
TGTGCCAGCAGCTTAACGGGTAGTGAAGCTTTCTTT
>NA|TRBJ2-1|TRBV9|NA
CASSPGVNSYNEQFF
TGTGCCAGCAGCCCCGGGGTGAACTCCTACAATGAGCAGTTCTTC
>TRBD1|TRBJ2-3|TRBV27|NA
CASSSGRGLDTQYF
TGTGCCAGCAGTTCTGGCAGGGGGCTAGATACGCAGTATTTT
>TRBD1|TRBJ2-2|TRBV7-2|NA
CASTPWTGNTGELFF
TGTGCCAGCACCCCCTGGACAGGGAACACCGGGGAGCTGTTTTTT
>TRBD2|TRBJ2-1|TRBV27|NA
CASSLSSGSSEQFF
TGTGCCAGCAGTTTATCCAGCGGGAGTAGTGAGCAGTTCTTC